Presented here are 12 T cell receptor beta chains from one specimen sequenced in a study of blood T cells in healthy people across ages. Primed by a sample-barcoded 5' primer and a J-beta primer mix, a second PCR proceeded for roughly 6 to 12 cycles. TCRdb reprocessed the 5' RACE reads with MiXCR, giving one entry per CDR3 protein. The sample has hundreds of thousands of distinct CDR3 sequences, over 20% seen once. Input material: blood. These receptors all stem from a man aged 70-80 years in good health.

This clonotype was found many times. The rearrangement uses TRBV3-1 and TRBJ2-7; D possibly corresponds to TRBD2 (6 bases). CDR3 length equals 15 residues. V lost 2 bases and J 5 bases, leaving 16 bases between the germline ends. Germline-derived CDR1 and CDR2 are LGHDT and YNNKEL (reference sequence). CDR3: CASSQKPGRSHEQYF. The CDR3 DNA sequence: TGTGCCAGCAGCCAAAAGCCAGGGAGGTCCCACGAGCAGTACTTC.

The table lists this clonotype with a few counts. The J gene is TRBJ2-2, the V gene TRBV20-1; 15 nucleotides line up with TRBD2. Germline-derived CDR1 and CDR2 are DFQATT and SNEGSKA (reference sequence). The CDR3 is 16 residues long. V was pared by 1 base and J by 3 bases, with 0 bases of the junction left unmatched. DNA for the CDR3: TGCAGTGCTAGAGGGACTAGCGGGGGGGACACCGGGGAGCTGTTTTTT. Protein: CSARGTSGGDTGELFF.

Only a few counts were recorded for this clonotype. The chain links TRBV5-1 to TRBJ2-1, with 9 bases identical to TRBD2. CDR1 SGHRS and CDR2 YFSETQ come from the germline V gene. V lost 1 base to trimming and J lost 8 bases; unmatched junction nucleotides: 13. This CDR3 has 17 residues. CDR3 sequence reads: CASSLISSSGRTDEQFF. For the CDR3, the DNA is TGCGCCAGCAGCTTGATATCTTCCAGCGGGAGGACCGATGAGCAGTTCTTC.

This clonotype was seen many times. The genes are TRBV5-1 and TRBJ2-1; 7 bases agree with TRBD2. This CDR3 contains 12 residues. Germline CDR1 SGHRS, CDR2 YFSETQ. J was trimmed by 10 bases and V by 4 bases; bases with no gene match: 5. Here the CDR3 DNA reads TGCGCCAGCAGCATGAGTAGCGGGGAGCAGTTCTTC. This sequence encodes CASSMSSGEQFF.

This chain uses TRBV19 with TRBJ1-5, with D possibly TRBD1 on 6 matching bases. The CDR3 has 13 residues. The V and J ends lost 4 bases and 7 bases respectively, with 11 bases between them. Germline V gives CDR1 LNHDA, CDR2 SQIVND (reference sequence). The CDR3 DNA is TGTGCCAGTAGTACGCCACAGGGACAGCCCCAGCATTTT. It is translated as CASSTPQGQPQHF.

V is TRBV6-6 and J is TRBJ2-2; the D gene could be TRBD1 or TRBD2 (6 bases each). This CDR3 has 13 residues. V was clipped by 7 bases and J by 2 bases, with 8 bases between them. Germline CDR1 is MNHNY and CDR2 is SVGAGI (reference sequence). Written as DNA, the CDR3 is TGTGCCAGCAAGGGGGGTAACACCGGGGAGCTGTTTTTT. It yields the protein CASKGGNTGELFF.

This clonotype was seen a handful of times. The genes are TRBV28 and TRBJ2-7, with a tentative D call TRBD1 (6 bases). This CDR3 is 14 amino acids long. V gave up 8 bases and J gave up 4 bases, with 18 bases separating them. The germline V gene encodes CDR1 MDHEN and CDR2 SYDVKM. For the CDR3, the DNA is TGTGCCAGCCGTGAACCCACAGGGTTGTACGAGCAGTACTTC. Protein sequence: CASREPTGLYEQYF.

The sample holds a few counts of this clonotype. This chain links TRBV2 with TRBJ2-7; perhaps TRBD1 as D (5 bases). Trimming took 4 bases from V and 5 from J, leaving 12 bases between them. Germline values: CDR1 SNHLY, CDR2 FYNNEI. The CDR3 totals 13 residues. CDR3 bases: TGTGCCAGCAGTGGGGGCGGCGCCAACGAGCAGTACTTC. Amino acids: CASSGGGANEQYF.

In its sample, this clonotype was seen a few times. This chain joins TRBV6-5 and TRBJ2-3; tentative D call: TRBD2 (5 bases). Germline CDR1 reads MNHEY; CDR2 reads SVGAGI. This CDR3 comprises 15 residues. V dropped 2 bases and J dropped 3 bases, with 12 bases sitting between them. CDR3 in DNA: TGTGCCAGCAGTTACGGCTTAGCGAGTACAGATACGCAGTATTTT. Translated: CASSYGLASTDTQYF.

This chain joins TRBV7-9 and TRBJ2-1; TRBD2 agrees at 14 bases. Trimming at V came to 5 bases and at J to 1 base, leaving 7 bases not matched to a gene. CDR3 length: 18 residues. From germline, CDR1 is SEHNR and CDR2 FQNEAQ (reference sequence). The CDR3 protein is CASSRGLAGGRSYNEQFF. Here the CDR3 DNA reads TGTGCCAGCAGCCGCGGACTAGCGGGAGGTAGGTCCTACAATGAGCAGTTCTTC.

This clonotype was seen ten or more times. The CDR3 DNA follows: TGTGCCAGCAGCCCTAACCTGGGAAAGACCAATGAGCAGTTCTTC. Residues: CASSPNLGKTNEQFF. The chain combines TRBV6-5 with TRBJ2-1, with D uncertain. V shed 6 bases and J shed 6 bases, with 18 bases lying between them. CDR1 MNHEY and CDR2 SVGAGI come from the germline V gene. The CDR3 extends over 15 amino acids.

Of note for this clonotype: The junction shows a germline mismatch at one end, possibly a read error. CDR3 in DNA: TGTGCCAGCAGCCAAGGATTCCCCCGGACGGGAGCAACTAATGAAAAACGGTTTTTT. As protein: CASSQGFPRTGATNEKRFF. The chain has TRBV14 and TRBJ1-4; no firm D call. CDR3 size: 19 residues. The germline V gene encodes CDR1 SGHDN and CDR2 FVKESK.